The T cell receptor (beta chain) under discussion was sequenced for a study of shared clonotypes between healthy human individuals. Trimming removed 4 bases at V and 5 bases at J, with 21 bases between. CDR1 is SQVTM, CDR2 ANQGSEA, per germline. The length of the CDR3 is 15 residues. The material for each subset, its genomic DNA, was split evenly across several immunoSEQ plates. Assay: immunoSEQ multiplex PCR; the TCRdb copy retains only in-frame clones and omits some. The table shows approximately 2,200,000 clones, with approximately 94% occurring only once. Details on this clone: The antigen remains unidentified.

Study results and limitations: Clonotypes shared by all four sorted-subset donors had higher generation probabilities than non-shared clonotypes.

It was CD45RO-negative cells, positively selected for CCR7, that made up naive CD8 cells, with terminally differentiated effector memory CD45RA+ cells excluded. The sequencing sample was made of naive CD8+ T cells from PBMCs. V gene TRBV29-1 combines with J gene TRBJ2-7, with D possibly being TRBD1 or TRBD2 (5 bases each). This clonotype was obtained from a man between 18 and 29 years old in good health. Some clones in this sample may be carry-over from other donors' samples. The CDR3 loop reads CSVGQTADLVHEQYF. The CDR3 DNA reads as TGCAGCGTTGGCCAGACAGCGGACCTCGTCCACGAGCAGTACTTC.